This T cell receptor (beta chain) was recorded in a study of blood T cell repertoires in COVID-19. About the research overall: Acute and convalescent COVID-19 specimens originated in the United States, Italy and Spain. PBMCs, B-cell-depleted T cells, or T cells provided the cDNA or gDNA that made up the material.

Per the study methods: Estimated nucleated cell counts came from reference gene primer amplification. Data came from immunoSEQ multiplex PCR; TCRdb stores just in-frame clones and leaves some out. V and J calls and clone size follow that table, whereas D and trimming were derived from the DNA. This sample has 45,000 or so clones, with 88% found just once. CDR3 length equals 13 residues. Between the trimmed V and J ends, which lost 4 bases and 6 bases, there was a span of 13 bases. Germline values: CDR1 SGHDN, CDR2 FVKESK. Material: peripheral blood. This chain uses TRBV14 with TRBJ2-7; no clear D. The clonotype was recovered from a human donor in a cohort sampled during active COVID-19. The CDR3 spells CASSLRVDSEQYF. CDR3 coding DNA: TGTGCCAGCAGCCTTCGAGTAGATAGCGAGCAGTACTTC.